These T cell receptor beta chains were read from a single sample in a study of early T cells in non-severe SARS-CoV-2 infection. TCRdb reprocessed the 5' RACE reads with MiXCR, giving one entry per CDR3 protein. The repertoire has about 25,000 distinct CDR3 sequences, about 4% of them found once; the top ten carry about 10%. The sample consisted of whole blood. The source is an adult who was a healthcare worker with PCR-confirmed SARS-CoV-2 infection or an uninfected control (not recorded which). The CDR3 runs from the conserved cysteine through the conserved F or W. A D gene is named only where the DNA matches it firmly. Some rows have no size entry. The others give once, few or many, or a class for an expanded clone.

TRBV6-4	NA	NA	TRBJ2-1	TGTGCCAGCAGCCCGGCGGCGGGTTACTTGCATGAGCAGTTCTTC	CASSPAAGYLHEQFF
TRBV3-1	NA	many	TRBJ1-5	TGTGCCAGCAGCCAAGATCCGGTCCCGGCTTATAGCAATCAGCCCCAGCATTTT	CASSQDPVPAYSNQPQHF
TRBV14	NA	many	TRBJ1-1	TGTGCCAGCAGCTCTAGTGGACCTTCTTTTCGGGAAGCTTTCTTT	CASSSSGPSFREAFF
TRBV5-1	TRBD1	many	TRBJ1-5	TGCGCCAGCAGCTTGTGGGACAGTAGCAATCAGCCCCAGCATTTT	CASSLWDSSNQPQHF
TRBV20-1	NA	many	TRBJ1-2	TGCAGTGCCGGCACCGGGACAAATAATGGCTACACCTTC	CSAGTGTNNGYTF
TRBV5-5	TRBD1	many	TRBJ2-1	TGTGCCAGCAGCTTCCGAACAGGGGGCGCTCACAATGAGCAGTTCTTC	CASSFRTGGAHNEQFF
TRBV28	TRBD2	many	TRBJ2-1	TGTGCCAGCAGTTTAATGGGGAGGGCGCTCAATGAGCAGTTCTTC	CASSLMGRALNEQFF
TRBV10-3	TRBD1	many	TRBJ1-5	TGTGCCATCAGTGAGGGACAGGAGGGTCAGCCCCAGCATTTT	CAISEGQEGQPQHF
TRBV7-2	TRBD2	many	TRBJ2-1	TGTGCCAGCAGCTTAGGACTAGCGGGTAACAATGAGCAGTTCTTC	CASSLGLAGNNEQFF
TRBV11-2	NA	medium-sized	TRBJ2-6	TGTGCCAGCAGCTTAGTTTTTGGGGCCAACGTCCTGACTTTC	CASSLVFGANVLTF
TRBV9	NA	many	TRBJ2-2	TGTGCCAGCACAGGGTCGTGGACTCCCGGGGAGCTGTTTTTT	CASTGSWTPGELFF
TRBV29-1	NA	many	TRBJ2-3	TGCAGCGTTGAGGGCGGGAGCACAGATACGCAGTATTTT	CSVEGGSTDTQYF
TRBV9	NA	few	TRBJ2-2	TGTGCCAGCAGCTTACGGGCAGGAGCCACCGGGGAGCTGTTTTTT	CASSLRAGATGELFF
TRBV6-2/TRBV6-3	TRBD2	few	TRBJ2-1	TGTGCCAGCAGTTATAGGGGAGGGAGGGATGAGCAGTTCTTC	CASSYRGGRDEQFF
TRBV7-2	NA	many	TRBJ1-3	TGTGCCAGCAGCCCAAACGGGGTTGGAAACACCATATATTTT	CASSPNGVGNTIYF
TRBV24-1	TRBD1	many	TRBJ2-1	TGTGCCACCAGTCACCCAGCGACACAGGGGGGTGAGCAGTTCTTC	CATSHPATQGGEQFF
TRBV4-2	NA	many	TRBJ2-1	TGTGCCAGCAGCCAAGTTGTGGGACTTCCATACAATGAGCAGTTCTTC	CASSQVVGLPYNEQFF
TRBV21-1	NA	few	TRBJ2-4	TGTGCCAGCAGCAAAGGTCAGGGGGCAGGGTCCAAAAACATTCAGTACTTC	CASSKGQGAGSKNIQYF